These 11 T cell receptor beta chains were sequenced from one sample in a study of beta chain features in type 1 diabetes. Sequenced material consisted of expressed TCRB transcripts (all of the isolated RNA was reverse transcribed). Repertoires were generated with immunoSEQ multiplex PCR, while TCRdb's copy carries only in-frame clones and drops some. The top ten hold about 0.017% of the sample, which has around 350,000 clones, about 12% seen once. Specimen: naive CD4+ T cells from blood. The receptors shown here come from a man between 18 and 29 years old in good health.

This sequence joins TRBV7-9 and TRBJ2-1; perhaps TRBD1 as D (6 bases). Between the trimmed V and J ends, which lost 2 bases and 1 base, there was a span of 9 bases. Looked up from germline, CDR1 is SEHNR and CDR2 is FQNEAQ (reference sequence). The CDR3 covers 15 residues. The CDR3, as DNA: TGTGCCAGCAGCTTATTGGGGGCGTCCTACAATGAGCAGTTCTTC. This codes for CASSLLGASYNEQFF.

This clone was found a few times. The chain employs TRBV7-9 and TRBJ2-1; 15 bases match TRBD2. Germline loops: CDR1 SEHNR, CDR2 FQNEAQ (reference sequence). The CDR3 has 18 residues. J was trimmed by 5 bases and V by 2 bases; bases with no gene match: 7. CDR3 amino acids: CASSLRAGTSGRNNEQFF. CDR3 coding DNA: TGTGCCAGCAGCTTACGGGCCGGGACTAGCGGGAGGAACAATGAGCAGTTCTTC.

The chain employs TRBV30 and TRBJ2-1; tentatively, D is TRBD2 (6 bases). The germline V gene encodes CDR1 GTSNPN and CDR2 SVGIG (reference sequence). CDR3 length equals 15 residues. Trimming shortened V by 3 bases and J by 5 bases, and 17 bases separated the two germline ends. CDR3 residues: CAWSYIRRGNNEQFF. CDR3 DNA: TGTGCCTGGAGCTACATTCGGAGGGGAAACAATGAGCAGTTCTTC.

This clone turned up a few times. The chain has TRBV7-2 and TRBJ1-3, with TRBD1 as a possible D gene (5 bases). Between the trimmed V and J ends, which lost 1 base and 0 bases, there was a span of 7 bases. CDR3 size: 15 residues. Germline CDR1 is SGHTA and CDR2 is FQGNSA. CDR3 in DNA: TGTGCCAGCAGCTTAGTCACAGGCTCTGGAAACACCATATATTTT. Translated: CASSLVTGSGNTIYF.

The chain links TRBV25-1 to TRBJ1-4; D unclear. Germline CDR1 is MGHDK and CDR2 is SYGVNS. CDR3 length: 15 residues. V lost 2 bases, J lost 6 bases, and 13 bases lay in between. This CDR3 reads CASSEGVHGHEKLFF. The CDR3 region has the DNA TGTGCCAGCAGTGAAGGAGTACACGGTCATGAAAAACTGTTTTTT.

This clone was found a few times. V is TRBV10-3 and J is TRBJ1-2; no definite D call. Germline CDR1 reads ENHRY; CDR2 reads SYGVKD. The CDR3 has 14 residues. V was clipped by 2 bases and J by 10 bases, with 17 bases between them. The CDR3, as DNA: TGTGCCATCAGTGAGCGGGAGATCGAGGCTGACTACACCTTC. This sequence encodes CAISEREIEADYTF.

The CDR3 here is CASSLGGEKHFF. In nucleotides, the CDR3 is TGTGCCAGCAGCTTAGGTGGGGAGAAGCATTTCTTT. V and J are TRBV7-3 and TRBJ1-1, with D hard to call. The CDR3 covers 12 residues. From germline, CDR1 is SGHTA and CDR2 FQGTGA. The V gene lost 2 bases and the J gene lost 13 bases, with 14 bases spanning the gap.

The CDR3 spells CATSSLGQGAGNTIYF. The CDR3 DNA reads as TGTGCCACCAGCAGCTTAGGACAGGGCGCTGGAAACACCATATATTTT. The chain joins TRBV15 to TRBJ1-3, with 8 positions matching TRBD1. Germline CDR1 is LNHNV and CDR2 is YYDKDF (reference sequence). V was pared by 3 bases and J by 2 bases, with 6 bases of the junction left unmatched. The CDR3 is 16 residues long.

This clone was recorded a few times. This chain uses TRBV18 with TRBJ1-5; D possibly corresponds to TRBD1 (6 bases). Germline CDR1 KGHSH, CDR2 LQKENI. The V gene lost 2 bases and the J gene lost 9 bases, with 11 bases spanning the gap. This CDR3 has 13 residues. CDR3 loop: CASSPSGVWPQHF. CDR3 DNA: TGTGCCAGCTCACCATCAGGGGTCTGGCCCCAGCATTTT. The full variable domain, in which reference TRBV18 and TRBJ1-5 provide the parts outside the CDR3, is NAGVMQNPRHLVRRRGQEARLRCSPMKGHSHVYWYRQLPEEGLKFMVYLQKENIIDESGMPKERFSAEFPKEGPSILRIQQVVRGDSAAYFCASSPSGVWPQHFGDGTRLSIL.

V usage is TRBV11-2 and J usage is TRBJ1-6; D remains unclear. Looked up from germline, CDR1 is SGHAT and CDR2 is FQNNGV. The CDR3 sequence is 15 residues long. Deletions cut 5 bases from V and 2 bases from J, with 10 bases between. CDR3 residues: CASSQMTTYNSPLHF. As DNA, the CDR3 is TGTGCCAGCAGCCAAATGACAACCTATAATTCACCCCTCCACTTT.

This clone turned up a few times. V is TRBV28 and J is TRBJ1-5, with 7 positions matching TRBD1. Trimming removed 3 bases from V and 4 bases from J; junction bases left unmatched: 6. From germline, CDR1 is MDHEN and CDR2 SYDVKM. CDR3 length: 15 residues. The CDR3 is CASSLGGQTNQPQHF. The CDR3 DNA is TGTGCCAGCAGTTTGGGGGGACAGACTAATCAGCCCCAGCATTTT.